These 14 T cell receptor beta chains originate from one sample sequenced in a study of T cells in Graves' hyperthyroidism and ophthalmopathy. From RNA transcripts, TCR beta CDR3 regions were amplified. First-round RT-PCR of the TCR CDR3 relied on the HTBI primer set. TCRdb re-called the multiplex PCR reads with MiXCR, one entry per CDR3 protein. Among some 250,000 distinct CDR3 sequences listed, nearly 15% were seen once. Sequenced input: blood. All receptors derive from a woman aged 45-65 years with Graves' hyperthyroidism that later progressed to Graves' ophthalmopathy.

This clonotype was detected ten times or more. This chain's CDR3 is CASSLDGVNYNEQFF. The DNA for the CDR3 is TGCGCCAGCAGCTTGGACGGGGTGAACTACAATGAGCAGTTCTTC. V usage is TRBV5-1 and J usage is TRBJ2-1, with D tentatively TRBD2 (5 bases). V dropped 0 bases and J dropped 3 bases, with 10 bases sitting between them. This CDR3 comprises 15 residues. Germline lookup yields CDR1 SGHRS and CDR2 YFSETQ.

This clonotype came up many times. The rearrangement joins TRBV27 to TRBJ2-3, with D perhaps being TRBD1 or TRBD2 (5 bases each). Deletions cut 9 bases from V and 4 bases from J, with 23 bases between. The length of the CDR3 is 16 residues. The germline V gene has CDR1 MNHEY and CDR2 SMNVEV (reference sequence). CDR3 region: CASRTGLGDWADTQYF. CDR3 in DNA: TGTGCCAGTAGGACCGGCTTGGGGGATTGGGCAGATACGCAGTATTTT.

The chain couples TRBV7-9 to TRBJ1-4, with unresolved D. CDR3 length equals 13 residues. Trimming pared 5 bases from V and 5 bases from J, leaving 9 bases between. In germline, CDR1 is SEHNR, CDR2 FQNEAQ (reference sequence). The CDR3 sequence: CASSPDGNEKLFF. CDR3 DNA: TGTGCCAGCAGCCCCGACGGGAATGAAAAACTGTTTTTT.

In DNA form, the CDR3 reads TGCGCCAGCAGCTGGAGCGGGCCTCGGGCCGGGGAGCTGTTTTTT. Translation: CASSWSGPRAGELFF. The chain uses TRBV5-1 and TRBJ2-2; D perhaps matches TRBD2 (6 bases). The germline V gene encodes CDR1 SGHRS and CDR2 YFSETQ. V shed 3 bases and J shed 6 bases, with 15 bases lying between them. CDR3 length: 15 residues.

This clonotype was recorded at least ten times. The gene calls are TRBV30 and TRBJ1-4; possible D gene TRBD1, 5 bases. Trimming took off 2 bases at V and 5 bases at J, with 9 bases between the two ends. Germline CDR1 GTSNPN, CDR2 SVGIG (reference sequence). The CDR3 has 13 residues. CDR3 residues: CAWSTGINEKLFF. The DNA of the CDR3 is TGTGCCTGGAGTACAGGAATAAATGAAAAACTGTTTTTT.

There are many counts of this clonotype. The chain carries TRBV12-3 or TRBV12-4 and TRBJ1-2; TRBD1 might be the D (5 bases). The CDR3 totals 17 residues. Between the trimmed V and J ends, which lost 5 bases and 7 bases, there was a span of 26 bases. Here the CDR3 DNA reads TGTGCCAGCAGTAGCCCTTGGGGGACGGAAGGGTATCGTGGCTACACCTTC. Amino acids: CASSSPWGTEGYRGYTF.

In nucleotides, the CDR3 is TGCAGCGCCGACGGGGGACGGGATGAAAAACTGTTTTTT. Translation gives CSADGGRDEKLFF. The rearrangement joins TRBV29-1 to TRBJ1-4, with D possibly being TRBD1 (5 bases). The germline V gene encodes CDR1 SQVTM and CDR2 ANQGSEA. V shed 7 bases and J shed 6 bases, with 15 bases lying between them. There are 13 residues in the CDR3.

The rearrangement uses TRBV5-8 and TRBJ2-7; 7 positions match TRBD1. With V trimmed by 6 bases and J by 3 bases, 6 bases remained unmatched. This CDR3 is built from 13 residues. Germline values: CDR1 SGHTS, CDR2 YDEGEE. Here the CDR3 reads CASNLDRDYEQYF. Here the CDR3 DNA reads TGTGCCAGCAACCTCGACAGGGACTACGAGCAGTACTTC.

This clonotype has ten or more counts. The chain joins TRBV6-1 to TRBJ1-1; D gene ambiguous. The CDR3 consists of 14 residues. Germline CDR1 and CDR2: MNHNS and SASEGT. V lost 2 bases, J lost 1 base, and 8 bases lay in between. The CDR3 sequence is CASSEWGGNTEAFF. The DNA for the CDR3 is TGTGCCAGCAGTGAATGGGGAGGGAACACTGAAGCTTTCTTT.

The V and J genes are TRBV6-1 and TRBJ1-6; D is ambiguous. CDR1 MNHNS and CDR2 SASEGT come from the germline V gene. The V end was cut by 8 bases, the J end by 4 bases, with 6 bases between. The CDR3 consists of 12 residues. CDR3 nucleotide sequence: TGTGCCAGCCGGGTTTATAATTCACCCCTCCACTTT. Protein: CASRVYNSPLHF.

The chain combines TRBV9 with TRBJ2-1, with 7 nucleotides matching TRBD2. The CDR3 totals 16 residues. Germline loops: CDR1 SGDLS, CDR2 YYNGEE. V gave up 2 bases and J gave up 6 bases; unmatched junction bases: 11. CDR3 nucleotides: TGTGCCAGCAGCGTCTCCCCCGGCGGGAGTTCCAATGAGCAGTTCTTC. Amino acid sequence: CASSVSPGGSSNEQFF.

The genes are TRBV5-6 and TRBJ2-2; 10 bases agree with TRBD1. Trimming at V came to 3 bases and at J to 5 bases, leaving 13 bases not matched to a gene. Germline V gene sequence: CDR1 SGHDT, CDR2 YYEEEE. The CDR3 covers 18 residues. The CDR3 DNA is TGTGCCAGCAGCTCCGAGACAGGGGGCGCGAGGTTAACCGGGGAGCTGTTTTTT. Translated: CASSSETGGARLTGELFF.

This chain connects TRBV7-3 to TRBJ2-1; D gene unclear. Germline V lookup: CDR1 SGHTA, CDR2 FQGTGA. This CDR3 is built from 13 residues. V was shortened by 0 bases and J by 10 bases, with 10 bases between the two germline ends. The CDR3 sequence: CASSLTVGNEQFF. The CDR3 bases are TGTGCCAGCAGCTTAACGGTCGGTAACGAGCAGTTCTTC.

This clonotype was counted a few times. This chain joins TRBV6-1 and TRBJ1-2; D uncertain. V was trimmed by 5 bases and J by 5 bases, leaving 18 bases between them. This CDR3 has 15 residues. Germline CDR1 MNHNS, CDR2 SASEGT. CDR3 in amino acids: CASSYLSPMSYGYTF. For the CDR3, the DNA is TGTGCCAGCAGTTACCTGTCGCCTATGAGTTATGGCTACACCTTC.